This TCR beta chain was sequenced in a study of T cells in Graves' hyperthyroidism and ophthalmopathy. The CDR3 is 16 amino acids. V dropped 5 bases and J dropped 5; count of bases not matched to a gene: 13. Germline-derived CDR1 and CDR2 are MDHEN and SYDVKM. The CDR3 regions of TCR beta were amplified from RNA transcripts. RT-PCR in the first round (using the HTBI primer set) targeted the TCR CDR3. TCRdb reprocessed the multiplex PCR reads with MiXCR, giving one entry per CDR3 protein. The repertoire holds 250,000 to 350,000 distinct CDR3 sequences, with 17% as singletons. This clonotype was seen once.

This sequence originates from a woman aged 60 to 75 with Graves' ophthalmopathy. The source material was blood. This chain joins TRBV28 and TRBJ2-7; 9 nucleotides agree with TRBD1. The CDR3 sequence is CASSKSGQGRVDEQYF. In nucleotides, the CDR3 is TGTGCCAGCAGTAAATCAGGACAGGGGAGAGTGGACGAGCAGTACTTC.